This T cell receptor beta chain was sequenced in a study of shared clonotypes between healthy human individuals. Here immunoSEQ multiplex PCR was the method, and the copy in TCRdb shows in-frame clones only, minus some. This table has about 2.1 million clones, approximately 94% appearing once. Naive CD8 cells comprised CD45RO-negative, CCR7-positively selected cells, excluding terminally differentiated effector memory CD45RA+ cells. The origin of this receptor is a man aged 18 to 30 in good health. Some clones in this sample may be carry-over from other donors' samples. Sample: naive CD8+ T cells from PBMCs.

The CDR3 coding sequence is TGTGCCAGCAGTCCTGGGACTAGCGGTCGTAGAGATACGCAGTATTTT. Its translation: CASSPGTSGRRDTQYF. This chain links TRBV27 with TRBJ2-3; 11 positions agree with TRBD2. The CDR3 covers 16 residues. V trimming: 5 bases; J trimming: 5 bases; junction bases outside the gene matches: 9. Germline V CDR1 and CDR2: MNHEY, SMNVEV (reference sequence).